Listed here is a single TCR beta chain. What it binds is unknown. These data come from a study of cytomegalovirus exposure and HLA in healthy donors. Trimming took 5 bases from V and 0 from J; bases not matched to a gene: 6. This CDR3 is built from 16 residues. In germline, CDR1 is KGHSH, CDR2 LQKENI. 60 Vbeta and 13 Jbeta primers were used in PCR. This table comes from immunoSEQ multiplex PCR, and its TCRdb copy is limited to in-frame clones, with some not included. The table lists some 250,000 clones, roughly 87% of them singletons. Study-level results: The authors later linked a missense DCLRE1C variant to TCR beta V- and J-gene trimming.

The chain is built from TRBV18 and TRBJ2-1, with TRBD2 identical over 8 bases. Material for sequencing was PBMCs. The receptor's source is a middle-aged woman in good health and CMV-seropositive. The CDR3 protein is CASSSYTSGSYNEQFF. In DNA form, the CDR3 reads TGTGCCAGCTCATCCTACACTAGCGGCTCCTACAATGAGCAGTTCTTC. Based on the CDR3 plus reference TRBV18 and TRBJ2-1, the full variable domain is NAGVMQNPRHLVRRRGQEARLRCSPMKGHSHVYWYRQLPEEGLKFMVYLQKENIIDESGMPKERFSAEFPKEGPSILRIQQVVRGDSAAYFCASSSYTSGSYNEQFFGPGTRLTVL.